One TCR beta chain is described in this entry. The antigen this receptor binds is unknown. No qualities accompany the bases; no much larger clone lies one base away. The donors were healthy, HIV-negative adults who had no recently reported acute infections or vaccinations. All donors were Caucasian adults living in Nashville, Tennessee, USA. CD4+ T cells were enriched through magnetic negative selection, after which naive cells were positively selected on CD45RA and the remaining negative fraction served as the memory subset. Blood was obtained by leukapheresis, after which PBMCs were separated by Ficoll-Histopaque density gradient centrifugation and cryopreserved in liquid nitrogen vapor phase. Analytical flow cytometry was used to check the purity and quantity of each magnetically sorted T cell population. From each sorted fraction, genomic DNA was isolated and quantified by UV absorbance on a Nanodrop 2000c.

The CDR3 numbers 15 residues from cysteine through phenylalanine. This entry keeps only the CDR3 DNA: 45 bases, framed from base 1. V ends up 2 bases short and J 8 bases short, with an unmatched junction base count of 6. From a lookup of the germline V gene (reference sequence), CDR1 and CDR2 are SSHAT and FNYEAQ. Using the deep immunoSEQ assay, TCR CDR3 regions were amplified from genomic DNA by multiplex PCR. Extracted genomic DNA from each cell subset was spread evenly across all wells of several immunoSEQ 96-well plates, with each plate serving as a replicate. For sorted subsets, each replicate PCR was loaded with about 200 ng genomic DNA, equivalent to 30,000 or so T cell genomes. Purified libraries were measured with a Qubit 3.0 fluorometer, size-checked on a Bioanalyzer 2100, and measured again with the KAPA Library Quantification kit. Every immunoSEQ 96-well plate was sequenced on a separate single-read 150-cycle Illumina NextSeq 550 flow cell. The authors processed their data as follows. The immunoSEQ output contained only junctional sequences without quality scores, so filtering could not match that applied to full-length reads. To assign V/J genes and CDR3, sequences were annotated using PyIR, a Python wrapper for IgBLAST v1.9, with IMGT germline references. Reads with weak V/J assignments (E-value above 1e-6), missing CDR3, stop codons, out-of-frame junctions, or ambiguous translated residues were removed. V3J clonotypes were defined as sequences sharing an identical inferred V gene, J gene, and CDR3 amino acid sequence. To compute the percentage overlap between repertoires, the number of shared unique clonotypes was divided by the size of the smaller repertoire. Three approaches were used to assess repertoire richness: RTK rarefaction, the Chao1 estimator, and Recon v2.1 estimates of unobserved clonotypes. Generation probabilities for all TCRbeta clonotypes obtained by the gDNA method from four donors were computed using OLGA. Imported from immuneACCESS, the table was reduced by TCRdb to in-frame sequences with V and J called. These copies leave out some clones; in studies compared against another copy, an unresolved V gene accounts for under half, and the cause of the remainder is not known. V, J and clone size derive from that table, while D and trimming were established from the DNA sequence. For this sample the table gives approximately 2,000,000 clones, of which under 95% were detected only once. Around 0.4% of the sample goes to the ten largest clones.

This entry belongs to a study of shared clonotypes between healthy human individuals (TCRdb year 2020). Some background on the complete study: Three men and two women, aged 18 to 49 years, made up the cohort. For each donor, CD4 naive and CD4 memory were each given three plates, CD8 naive was given two plates, and CD8 memory was given one plate. To estimate repertoire size and how much clonotype sharing occurs between individuals, the study deeply sequenced the blood TCR repertoires of five or six healthy adults. To increase sequencing depth and limit assay-specific biases, TCR repertoire library preparation and sequencing were carried out by different laboratories using diverse techniques. Leukapheresis yielded between about 0.85 and 10 billion PBMCs per donor. The study at large found these results: Higher generation probabilities were observed for clonotypes shared by all four sorted-subset donors than for non-shared clonotypes. Larger estimated clonotype richness was generally found for naive subsets than for memory subsets. Pairwise subsampling led to the expectation that sequencing depth would affect the degree of clonotype sharing among donors. Because the study included a small number of donors, the genetic and exposure-history diversity represented was limited. Across four donors, about 4.5% of naive CD4, roughly 3.3% of naive CD8, approximately 2.5% of memory CD4, and 0.3% to 0.45% of memory CD8 clonotypes were shared. Sampling was limited to blood, and TCR repertoires in tissue likely differ from TCR repertoires in blood. Rarefaction of sorted-subset datasets indicated incomplete sequencing despite the large sequencing depth.

The clonotype was recovered from a man between 18 and 29 years old in good health. Some clones in this sample may be carry-over from other donors' samples. This chain is built from TRBV7-7 and TRBJ2-1; TRBD1 agrees with 10 junctional bases. Specimen: naive CD4+ T cells from PBMCs. The cell subset or site label corresponds to: CD45RA+ positively selected. The base sequence is TGTGCCAGCAGCTTATTAGGACAGGGGGGGGATGAGCAGTTCTTC. Its coded protein is CASSLLGQGGDEQFF.